This T cell receptor beta chain stems from a study of CD8+CD57+ T cells in acquired aplastic anemia. TCR beta VDJ and CDR3 profiles were obtained from a genomic DNA template. In TCRdb, the reads were re-called with MiXCR into one record per CDR3 protein. This table has about 71,000 distinct CDR3 sequences, 54% appearing once. General observations from the study: Patients shared twenty-nine CD8+ CDR3 sequences with controls.

Trimming took off 6 bases at V and 4 bases at J, with 19 bases between the two ends. CDR1 LNHDA and CDR2 SQIVND come from the germline V gene (reference sequence). This CDR3 has 15 residues. Turning to this clonotype: The antigen remains undetermined.

This chain joins TRBV19 and TRBJ2-7; D unclear. Sequenced sample: sorted CD4+, CD8+, or CD8+CD57+ T cells (not recorded which) from PBMCs. This TCR was recovered from a human donor in good health, serving as a control. The CDR3 region is CASSPARQTVYEQYF. CDR3 DNA: TGTGCCAGTAGCCCGGCGAGACAAACAGTATACGAGCAGTACTTC.